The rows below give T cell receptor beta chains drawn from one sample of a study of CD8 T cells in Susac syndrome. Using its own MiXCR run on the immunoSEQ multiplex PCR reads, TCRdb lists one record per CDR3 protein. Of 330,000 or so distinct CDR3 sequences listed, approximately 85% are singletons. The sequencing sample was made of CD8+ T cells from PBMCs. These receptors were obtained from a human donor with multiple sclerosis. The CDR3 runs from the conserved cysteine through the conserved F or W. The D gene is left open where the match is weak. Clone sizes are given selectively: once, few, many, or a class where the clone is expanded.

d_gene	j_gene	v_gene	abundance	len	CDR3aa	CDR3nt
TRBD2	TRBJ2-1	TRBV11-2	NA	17	CASSFYLAGGPDNEQFF	TGTGCCAGCAGCTTTTACTTAGCGGGAGGGCCCGACAATGAGCAGTTCTTC
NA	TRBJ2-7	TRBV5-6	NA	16	CASSPRGRGPFYEQYF	TGTGCCAGCAGCCCGCGGGGGAGGGGGCCTTTCTACGAGCAGTACTTC
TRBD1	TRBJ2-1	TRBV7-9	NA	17	CASSDTAKTGLYNEQFF	TGTGCCAGCAGCGATACCGCCAAGACAGGGCTCTACAATGAGCAGTTCTTC
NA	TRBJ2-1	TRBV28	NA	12	CASSPFNDEQFF	TGTGCCAGCAGCCCCTTCAACGATGAGCAGTTCTTC
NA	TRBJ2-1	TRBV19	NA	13	CASSTTRANEQFF	TGTGCCAGTAGTACGACTCGCGCCAATGAGCAGTTCTTC
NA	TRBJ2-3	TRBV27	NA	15	CASSPQGWGTDTQYF	TGTGCCAGCAGTCCTCAGGGTTGGGGCACAGATACGCAGTATTTT
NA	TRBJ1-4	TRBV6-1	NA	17	CASSLGSGMLANEKLFF	TGTGCCAGCAGTCTCGGTTCAGGGATGTTGGCTAATGAAAAACTGTTTTTT
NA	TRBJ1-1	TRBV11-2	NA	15	CASSLGDGGHTEAFF	TGTGCCAGCAGCTTAGGCGACGGGGGACACACTGAAGCTTTCTTT
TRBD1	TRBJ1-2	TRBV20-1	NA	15	CSAREVRGFSNGYTF	TGCAGTGCTAGAGAAGTCAGGGGGTTTTCTAATGGCTACACCTTC
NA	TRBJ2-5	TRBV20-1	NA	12	CSADWDSETQYF	TGCAGTGCTGATTGGGATAGCGAGACCCAGTACTTC
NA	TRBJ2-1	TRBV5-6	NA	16	CASSLVSAPGGNEQFF	TGTGCCAGCAGCTTGGTGTCTGCCCCAGGGGGGAATGAGCAGTTCTTC
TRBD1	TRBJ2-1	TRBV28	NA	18	CASSFLYPGTASYNEQFF	TGTGCCAGCAGTTTTCTCTATCCCGGGACAGCATCCTACAATGAGCAGTTCTTC
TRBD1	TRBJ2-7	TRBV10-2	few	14	CASRTGTGSYEQYF	TGCGCCAGCAGGACCGGGACAGGGTCCTACGAGCAGTACTTC
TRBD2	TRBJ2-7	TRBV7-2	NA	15	CASSLTEAGGLEQYF	TGTGCCAGCAGCCTAACGGAAGCGGGAGGTTTAGAGCAGTACTTC
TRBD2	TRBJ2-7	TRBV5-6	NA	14	CASSSSGRANEQYF	TGTGCCAGCAGCTCGAGCGGGAGGGCAAACGAGCAGTACTTC
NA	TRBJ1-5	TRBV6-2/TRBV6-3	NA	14	CASSLLGNNQPQHF	TGTGCCAGCAGCCTCTTAGGGAACAATCAGCCCCAGCATTTT
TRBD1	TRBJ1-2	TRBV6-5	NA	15	CASRDRQGLNYGYTF	TGTGCCAGCAGGGACCGACAGGGCCTAAACTATGGCTACACCTTC
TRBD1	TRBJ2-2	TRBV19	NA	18	CASSIAGTGSLPTGELFF	TGTGCCAGTAGTATCGCCGGGACAGGGTCCCTACCCACCGGGGAGCTGTTTTTT
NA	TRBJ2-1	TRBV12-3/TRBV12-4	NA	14	CASSFKFSYNEQFF	TGTGCCAGCAGTTTCAAGTTTTCCTACAATGAGCAGTTCTTC
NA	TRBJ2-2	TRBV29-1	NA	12	CSVAQDTGELFF	TGCAGCGTCGCACAGGACACCGGGGAGCTGTTTTTT
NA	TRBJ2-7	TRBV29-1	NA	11	CSVQFLGEQYF	TGCAGCGTCCAGTTCCTTGGCGAGCAGTACTTC
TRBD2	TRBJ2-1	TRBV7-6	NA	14	CASSRTSGRVEQFF	TGTGCCAGCAGCCGTACTAGCGGGAGGGTTGAGCAGTTCTTC
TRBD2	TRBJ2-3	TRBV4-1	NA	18	CASSQVGLAGSNTDTQYF	TGCGCCAGCAGCCAAGTCGGACTAGCGGGCTCTAACACAGATACGCAGTATTTT
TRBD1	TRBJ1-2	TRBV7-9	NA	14	CASSSGQLLYGYTF	TGTGCCAGCAGCTCGGGACAGCTTCTCTATGGCTACACCTTC
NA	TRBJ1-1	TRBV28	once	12	CASSSGQPEAFF	TGTGCCAGCAGTTCAGGACAGCCTGAAGCTTTCTTT
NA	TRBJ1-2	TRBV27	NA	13	CASRGQPTYGYTF	TGTGCCAGCAGAGGACAGCCAACCTATGGCTACACCTTC
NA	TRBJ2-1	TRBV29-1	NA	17	CSVEGPRTGVPYNEQFF	TGCAGCGTTGAAGGTCCGAGAACGGGTGTACCGTACAATGAGCAGTTCTTC
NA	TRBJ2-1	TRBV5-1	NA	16	CASSLVAVDFNNEQFF	TGCGCCAGCAGCTTGGTGGCGGTCGATTTCAACAATGAGCAGTTCTTC
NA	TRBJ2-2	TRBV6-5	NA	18	CASSYSGGLWGNTGELFF	TGTGCCAGCAGTTACTCAGGGGGACTATGGGGGAACACCGGGGAGCTGTTTTTT
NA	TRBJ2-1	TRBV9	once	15	CASSVGDFPDNEQFF	TGTGCCAGCAGCGTAGGGGACTTCCCCGACAATGAGCAGTTCTTC
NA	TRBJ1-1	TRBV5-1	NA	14	CASSLTGLNTEAFF	TGTGCCAGCAGTTTAACAGGGTTGAACACTGAAGCTTTCTTT
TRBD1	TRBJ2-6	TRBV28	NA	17	CASRTATGTSGANVLTF	TGTGCCAGCAGAACCGCGACAGGGACGTCTGGGGCCAACGTCCTGACTTTC
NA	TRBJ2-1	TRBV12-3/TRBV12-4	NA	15	CASTPDRSSYNEQFF	TGTGCCAGCACCCCTGATCGAAGCTCCTACAATGAGCAGTTCTTC
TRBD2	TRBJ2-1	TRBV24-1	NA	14	CATRNSGRAHEQFF	TGTGCCACCAGGAATAGCGGGAGGGCCCATGAGCAGTTCTTC
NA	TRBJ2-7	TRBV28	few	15	CASSLGQGGTYEQYF	TGTGCCAGCAGTTTAGGTCAGGGGGGCACCTACGAGCAGTACTTC
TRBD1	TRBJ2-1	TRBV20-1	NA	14	CSAIGDRAYNEQFF	TGCAGTGCCATCGGGGACAGGGCCTACAATGAGCAGTTCTTC
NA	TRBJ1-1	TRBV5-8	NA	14	CASNPWHMNTEAFF	TGTGCCAGCAACCCATGGCACATGAACACTGAAGCTTTCTTT
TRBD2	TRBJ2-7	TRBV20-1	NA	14	CSALTSGSPYEQYF	TGCAGTGCTTTGACTAGCGGGAGTCCCTACGAGCAGTACTTC
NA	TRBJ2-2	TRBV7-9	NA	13	CASSLSGTGELFF	TGCGCCAGCAGCCTGTCAGGGACCGGGGAGCTGTTTTTT
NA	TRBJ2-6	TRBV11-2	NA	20	CASSNGGALSLYSGANVLTF	TGTGCCAGCAGCAACGGAGGGGCTCTTAGCCTCTACTCTGGGGCCAACGTCCTGACTTTC
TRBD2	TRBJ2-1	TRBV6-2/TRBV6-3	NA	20	CASSYSELAGSLASYNEQFF	TGTGCCAGCAGTTACTCGGAACTAGCGGGATCCTTGGCCTCCTACAATGAGCAGTTCTTC
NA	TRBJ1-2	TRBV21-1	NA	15	CASSAPGTVYYGYTF	TGTGCCAGCAGCGCGCCCGGGACGGTATACTATGGCTACACCTTC
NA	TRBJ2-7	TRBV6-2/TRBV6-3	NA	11	CASSYPDGVSF	TGTGCCAGCAGTTACCCTGATGGGGTCAGCTTC
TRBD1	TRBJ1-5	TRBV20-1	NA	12	CSATGGDQPQHF	TGCAGTGCTACAGGGGGCGATCAGCCCCAGCATTTT
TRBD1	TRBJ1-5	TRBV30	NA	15	CAWTPGTGGNQPQHF	TGTGCCTGGACCCCCGGGACAGGGGGCAATCAGCCCCAGCATTTT